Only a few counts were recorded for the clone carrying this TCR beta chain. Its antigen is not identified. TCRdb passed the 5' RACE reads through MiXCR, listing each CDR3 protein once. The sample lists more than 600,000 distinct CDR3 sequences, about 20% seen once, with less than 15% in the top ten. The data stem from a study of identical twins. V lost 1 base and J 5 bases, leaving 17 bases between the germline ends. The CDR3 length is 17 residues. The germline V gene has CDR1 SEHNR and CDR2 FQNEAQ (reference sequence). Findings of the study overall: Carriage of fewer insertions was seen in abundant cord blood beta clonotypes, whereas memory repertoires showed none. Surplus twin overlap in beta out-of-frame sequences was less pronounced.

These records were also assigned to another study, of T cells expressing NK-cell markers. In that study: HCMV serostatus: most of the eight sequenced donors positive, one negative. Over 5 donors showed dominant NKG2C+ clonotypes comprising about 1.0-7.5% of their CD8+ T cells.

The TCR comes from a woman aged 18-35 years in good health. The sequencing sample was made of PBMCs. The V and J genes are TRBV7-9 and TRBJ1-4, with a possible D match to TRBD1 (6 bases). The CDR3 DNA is TGTGCCAGCAGCTTAGGGTCAGGGGCGAGCAAAAATGAAAAACTGTTTTTT. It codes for CASSLGSGASKNEKLFF.